This T cell receptor beta chain was identified in a study of blood T cell repertoires in COVID-19. On the study more broadly: From the United States, Italy and Spain came samples of acute and convalescent COVID-19. T cells, B-cell-depleted T cells, or PBMCs provided the cDNA or gDNA that served as material.

Sequencing was performed with immunoSEQ multiplex PCR; in TCRdb, only in-frame clones are kept and a portion is missing. The top ten hold about 5.7% of the sample, which has 250,000 to 300,000 clones, more than 70% seen once. Looked up from germline, CDR1 is LNHDA and CDR2 is SQIVND (reference sequence). V gave up 6 bases and J gave up 4 bases; unmatched junction bases: 3. This CDR3 has 13 residues. This clone was counted once. The chain is built from TRBV19 and TRBJ2-5; TRBD2 aligns across 9 bases. The sequence derives from a man older than 75 with acute or convalescent COVID-19. The sequenced sample consisted of peripheral blood. The CDR3 reads CASSQTSGETQYF. The CDR3 nucleotides are TGTGCCAGTAGCCAGACTAGCGGAGAGACCCAGTACTTC.